This record looks at one TCR beta chain sequence and its context. What this receptor recognizes is not known. Nothing much larger sits one base from this clone, and base qualities are not available. The collaborating institutions used their own protocols to collect whole blood in K2EDTA tubes. For TCRbeta analysis, collaborator samples were shipped as frozen whole blood, as isolated PBMCs, or as DNA extracted from either sample type. Compared with germline, V lacks 0 bases and J lacks 4 bases; bases without a gene match: 8. From cysteine to phenylalanine, the CDR3 is 17 amino acids long. Just CDR3 DNA is preserved here, 51 bases in frame from base 1. Per the germline V gene, SGHRS is the CDR1 and YFSETQ is the CDR2. This record belongs to a study of blood T cell repertoires in COVID-19 (dated by TCRdb to the early 2020s). Turning to the overall study: Samples covering the acute and convalescent phases of COVID-19 were provided by collaborators in the United States, Italy and Spain. The material from the prospective study consisted of cDNA or gDNA derived from T cells, B-cell-depleted T cells, or PBMCs. Deeply sampled blood TCRbeta repertoires from subjects exposed to, actively infected with, or recovered from COVID-19 were included in the dataset. The repertoires were made available in a free public database intended to serve as a resource for research on the immune response to SARS-CoV-2. Samples came from the ongoing ImmuneRACE study (first 160 participants) plus 1,254 subjects from 6 global collaborators. A de-identified subject ID, COVID-19 status, age in years and sex were almost always included in the sample metadata. Where HLA class I and class II types were available, the types were taken from metadata supplied by the sample provider, not from assay-based typing. Here is what the overall study found, with its caveats: How much clinical and demographic metadata was included differed by source and by participant, and the metadata was provided uncurated.

TCRbeta CDR3 regions were amplified from genomic DNA using the immunoSEQ Assay, a bias-controlled multiplex PCR. The authors' analysis ran thus. The number of nucleated cells in each sample was estimated by amplification of reference gene primers within the assay. To quantify the absolute abundance of each unique TCRbeta CDR3 rearrangement, sequence reads were collapsed and filtered. Productive Simpson clonality was computed per sample as the square root of Simpson's diversity index over productive rearrangements. The table was pulled from immuneACCESS by TCRdb, which kept in-frame rearrangements only. Such tables lose some clones; where checked, under half of the loss comes from unresolved V genes, and the rest has no known cause. V, J and clone size derive from that table, while D and trimming were established from the DNA sequence. Across this sample there are roughly 250,000 clones, with roughly 82% seen only once. 4.5% to 6% of the sample is held by the ten biggest clonotypes.

The sequence derives from a woman over 75 with active or convalescent COVID-19. What was sequenced was peripheral blood. Recombination joined TRBV5-1 with TRBJ2-1; TRBD1 fits 9 bases in the junction. The CDR3 protein is CASSLATGTGIYNEQFF. The DNA is as follows: TGCGCCAGCAGCTTGGCAACCGGGACAGGGATTTACAATGAGCAGTTCTTC. The full variable domain, completed from the reference TRBV5-1 and TRBJ2-1 proteins outside the CDR3, reads KAGVTQTPRYLIKTRGQQVTLSCSPISGHRSVSWYQQTPGQGLQFLFEYFSETQRNKGNFPGRFSGRQFSNSRSEMNVSTLELGDSALYLCASSLATGTGIYNEQFFGPGTRLTVL.